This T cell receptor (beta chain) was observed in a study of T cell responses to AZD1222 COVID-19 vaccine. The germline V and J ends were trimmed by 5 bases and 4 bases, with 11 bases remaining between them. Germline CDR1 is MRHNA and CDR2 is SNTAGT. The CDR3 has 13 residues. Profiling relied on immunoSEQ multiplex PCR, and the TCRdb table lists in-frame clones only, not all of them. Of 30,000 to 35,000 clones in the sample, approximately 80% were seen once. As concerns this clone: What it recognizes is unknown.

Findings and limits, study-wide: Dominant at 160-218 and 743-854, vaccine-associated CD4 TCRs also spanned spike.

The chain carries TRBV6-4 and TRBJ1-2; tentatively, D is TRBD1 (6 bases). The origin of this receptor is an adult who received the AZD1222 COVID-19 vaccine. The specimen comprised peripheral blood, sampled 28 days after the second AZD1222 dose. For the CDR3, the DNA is TGTGCCAGCAGTCCAACAGGGACCTATGGCTACACCTTC. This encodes CASSPTGTYGYTF.